These T cell receptor beta chains were read from a single sample in a study of T cells in Graves' hyperthyroidism and ophthalmopathy. Each CDR3 protein gets one entry after TCRdb re-called the multiplex PCR reads with MiXCR. The top ten clones hold about 35% of a sample with 600,000 to 650,000 distinct CDR3 sequences, around 20% of them seen once. The source material was blood. These receptors were taken from a man aged 25 to 40 with Graves' ophthalmopathy. CDR3s include the opening cysteine and the closing phenylalanine or tryptophan. D genes are given only for firm matches. Where a row states a size, it is once, few, many or the class of an expanded clone; other rows omit it.

v_gene	j_gene	abundance	d_gene	CDR3nt	CDR3aa
TRBV11-2	TRBJ1-1	many	TRBD1	TGTGCCAGCAGCTTAGAAAGGGGGCGACGAACTGAAGCTTTCTTT	CASSLERGRRTEAFF
TRBV6-1	TRBJ1-6	few	TRBD1	TGTGCCAGCACCCAGGAGACAGGGCTCGGCTCACCCCTCCACTTT	CASTQETGLGSPLHF
TRBV4-1	TRBJ2-2	NA	TRBD1	TGCGCCAGCAGCCCGCGGGACAGGGAGGCCGGGGAGCTGTTTTTT	CASSPRDREAGELFF
TRBV4-3	TRBJ1-2	NA	NA	TGCGCCAGCAGCCAAGATCAGTCAGTGGCAGGGACTCTCTATGGCTACACCTTC	CASSQDQSVAGTLYGYTF
TRBV2	TRBJ2-1	many	TRBD2	TGTGCCAGCACAGGGGGACTAGCGGACCTTACGGATGAGCAGTTCTTC	CASTGGLADLTDEQFF
TRBV14	TRBJ2-1	few	NA	TGTGCCAGCAGCCAAGGTCCCCAGCGTTCCGCCTCCTACAATGAGCAGTTCTTC	CASSQGPQRSASYNEQFF
TRBV6-2/TRBV6-3	TRBJ2-7	NA	TRBD2	TGTGCCAGCAGTTACCGTGCTAGCGGGAATTACGAGCAGTACTTC	CASSYRASGNYEQYF
TRBV5-1	TRBJ2-5	once	TRBD1	TGCGCCAGCAGCATGGGACAGGGAGGAGAGACCCAGTACTTC	CASSMGQGGETQYF
TRBV20-1	TRBJ2-2	NA	TRBD2	TGCAGTGCTCGGCGGGGGTGGAACACCGGGGAGCTGTTTTTT	CSARRGWNTGELFF
TRBV27	TRBJ1-1	few	NA	TGTGCCAGCAGTCCCCGACGGTTGGGGGGGCGATCCTACACTGAAGCTTTCTTT	CASSPRRLGGRSYTEAFF
TRBV6-1	TRBJ2-7	few	NA	TGTGCCAGCAGTTATTATCCGCAGGGAGACTACGAGCAGTACTTC	CASSYYPQGDYEQYF
TRBV7-6	TRBJ2-2	few	TRBD2	TGTGCCAGCAGCCCACTAGCGGAGGGAACCGGGGAGCTGTTTTTT	CASSPLAEGTGELFF
TRBV29-1	TRBJ1-2	NA	NA	TGCAGCGTTGAACAGGGCGGCTACACCTTC	CSVEQGGYTF
TRBV6-1	TRBJ1-2	many	TRBD1	TGTGCCAGCAGTACGGTCGACAGGGGGTATGGCTACACCTTC	CASSTVDRGYGYTF
TRBV6-9	TRBJ2-7	NA	NA	TGTGCCAGCAGTTATTCGGCAGGGGTCGTGGACTACGAGCAGTACTTC	CASSYSAGVVDYEQYF
TRBV27	TRBJ1-5	few	NA	TGTGCCAGCAGCCCAGAGCCAGGGAATAGCAATCAGCCCCAGCATTTT	CASSPEPGNSNQPQHF
TRBV5-1	TRBJ2-4	few	TRBD1	TGCGCCAGCAGCCGGGACAGTGAAGACATTCAGTACTTC	CASSRDSEDIQYF
TRBV5-4	TRBJ2-1	few	TRBD2	TGTGCCAGCAGCTTGGAGGGAGGGCCATCCTACAATGAGCAGTTCTTC	CASSLEGGPSYNEQFF
TRBV27	TRBJ2-7	NA	TRBD1	TGTGCCAGCAGTATCCTGGGACAGGGCTTCGAGCAGTACTTC	CASSILGQGFEQYF
TRBV12-3/TRBV12-4	TRBJ2-7	many	NA	TGTGCCAGCAGTTTAGGGACTCACTACGAGCAGTACTTC	CASSLGTHYEQYF
TRBV14	TRBJ2-3	few	NA	TGTGCCAGCAGCCCTGTTGGATCGGATACGCAGTATTTT	CASSPVGSDTQYF
TRBV27	TRBJ2-7	NA	NA	TGTGCCAGCAGTTTTAGGGGACACCCCTGCGAGCAGTACTTC	CASSFRGHPCEQYF
TRBV5-1	TRBJ1-1	NA	NA	TGCGCCAGCAGCTTGGAACCAGGGGTTCGGGCTGAAGCTTTCTTT	CASSLEPGVRAEAFF
TRBV7-2	TRBJ2-7	many	TRBD1	TGTGCCAGCAGCACCCAGAGGGGACAGGGATTCTACGAGCAGTACTTC	CASSTQRGQGFYEQYF
TRBV3-1	TRBJ2-7	NA	NA	TGTGCCAGCAGCCAAGAATTAACCCCCTACGAGCAGTACTTC	CASSQELTPYEQYF
TRBV20-1	TRBJ2-7	few	TRBD2	TGCAGTGCTAGCCCTAGGGGACTAGCGATCCCAAGGGGCGAGCAGTACTTC	CSASPRGLAIPRGEQYF
TRBV28	TRBJ1-5	NA	TRBD1	TGTGCCAGCAGTAGCGCAGGGGGCACCCATCAGCCCCAGCATTTT	CASSSAGGTHQPQHF
TRBV12-3/TRBV12-4	TRBJ1-4	many	NA	TGTGCCAGCAGAGAACAGGGAGATGAGAGGGAAAAACTGTTTTTT	CASREQGDEREKLFF
TRBV7-9	TRBJ1-2	few	TRBD1	TGTGCCAGCAGCCCAAACGGACAGGGGGCAGATAACTATGGCTACACCTTC	CASSPNGQGADNYGYTF
TRBV5-1	TRBJ2-7	NA	NA	TGCGCCAGCAGCTCGGCGGCAGGGGCCCACGAGCAGTACTTC	CASSSAAGAHEQYF
TRBV27	TRBJ1-1	many	NA	TGTGCCAGCAGGCAGGCTGGAACTGAAGCTTTCTTT	CASRQAGTEAFF
TRBV7-3	TRBJ2-5	few	NA	TGTGCCAGCAGCTTCAGATTACAAGAGACCCAGTACTTC	CASSFRLQETQYF
TRBV7-9	TRBJ2-3	NA	NA	TGTGCCAGCAGCCACTACGGGGGTTCGGCAGATACGCAGTATTTT	CASSHYGGSADTQYF
TRBV2	TRBJ1-4	NA	NA	TGTGCCAGCAGTGAGTTGACGGAGGCCCGAAAACTGTTTTTT	CASSELTEARKLFF
TRBV12-3/TRBV12-4	TRBJ2-2	few	TRBD1	TGTGCCAGCACCCTGGGACAGGTGGGCGGGGAGCTGTTTTTT	CASTLGQVGGELFF
TRBV4-3	TRBJ1-3	NA	NA	TGCGCCAGCAGCCAAGATCCAGGACCAGGAAACACCATATATTTT	CASSQDPGPGNTIYF
TRBV11-2	TRBJ2-2	NA	NA	TGTGCCAGCAGCTTAGATGCTAGCCCCGGGGAGCTGTTTTTT	CASSLDASPGELFF
TRBV2	TRBJ2-3	NA	NA	TGTGCCAGCAAACCAGCGGTATCCACAGATACGCAGTATTTT	CASKPAVSTDTQYF
TRBV5-1	TRBJ2-2	many	NA	TGCGCCAGCAGCGACCGACTCCCCGGGGAGCTGTTTTTT	CASSDRLPGELFF
TRBV30	TRBJ1-2	NA	NA	TGTGCCTGGAGGGGCCAAAACTATGGCTACACCTTC	CAWRGQNYGYTF
TRBV18	TRBJ1-2	NA	NA	TGTGCCAGCTCACCAATGGGGATATTTCGGATTAACTATGGCTACACCTTC	CASSPMGIFRINYGYTF
TRBV2	TRBJ1-1	many	NA	TGTGCCAGCAGTGAAGAGAACCCACTGGTCACTGAAGCTTTCTTT	CASSEENPLVTEAFF
TRBV27	TRBJ2-3	few	NA	TGTGCCAGCAGGGGACGCACAGATACGCAGTATTTT	CASRGRTDTQYF
TRBV7-3	TRBJ2-1	NA	TRBD1	TGTGCCAGCAGCTTATTCGGGACAGGGGCGGGCAATGAGCAGTTCTTC	CASSLFGTGAGNEQFF
TRBV3-1	TRBJ2-5	many	TRBD2	TGTGCCAGCAGCCAAGATGAGGCGGCGGGGGAAGAGACCCAGTACTTC	CASSQDEAAGEETQYF
TRBV7-2	TRBJ2-7	many	NA	TGTGCCAGCAGCTTCAAGGGGGGCAGTGCCTACGAGCAGTACTTC	CASSFKGGSAYEQYF
TRBV6-2/TRBV6-3	TRBJ2-1	NA	NA	TGTGCCAGCAGAGAGAGACAGCTAAATCTAGCGAACTCCTACAATGAGCAGTTCTTC	CASRERQLNLANSYNEQFF
TRBV30	TRBJ2-7	many	TRBD2	TGTGCCGGGACTAGCGGGAGCGGGCCCTACGAGCAGTACTTC	CAGTSGSGPYEQYF
TRBV12-3/TRBV12-4	TRBJ2-2	NA	TRBD2	TGTGCCAGCAGTTTAGCGGGAGGGGCCCCCGGGGAGCTGTTTTTT	CASSLAGGAPGELFF
TRBV7-2	TRBJ2-7	few	TRBD1	TGTGCCAGCAGCTTTGGACAGGGGAACTATCACGAGCAGTACTTC	CASSFGQGNYHEQYF
TRBV27	TRBJ1-4	few	TRBD1	TGTGCCAGCAGTCCAAAGTGGGACAGCGTAATGAAAAGGGTGTTTTTT	CASSPKWDSVMKRVFF
TRBV20-1	TRBJ2-1	many	TRBD2	TGCAGTGCTAGAGACAGGGCGGGAGGGCTGTACAATGAGCAGTTCTTC	CSARDRAGGLYNEQFF
TRBV15	TRBJ2-3	many	TRBD2	TGTGCCACCAGAGGCGGAGGAGTTAGCGGGAGCGTCTATACGCAGTATTTT	CATRGGGVSGSVYTQYF
TRBV28	TRBJ2-7	few	NA	TGTGCCAGCAGTACCCGGGGTAACCTTTACGAGCAGTACTTC	CASSTRGNLYEQYF